Listed here are 32 T cell receptor delta chains from one sample, sequenced in a study of gamma-delta T cells after stem cell transplantation. TCRdb re-analyzed the RT-PCR reads via CATT. Among roughly 14,000 delta-chain clones listed, just under 9.5% were seen once. What was sequenced was gamma-delta T cells. The receptors stem from a human donor. It is not recorded whose cells these are; they may come from a transplant donor.

About this clone itself: A far larger clone is only one base removed, so a read error is likely. Other nucleotide sequences in the sample specify the same CDR3. J is TRDJ1 and V is TRDV2; 7 bases are shared with TRDD3. V lost 0 bases, J lost 8 bases, and 11 bases stayed unmatched. Germline assignment: CDR1 GEAIGNYY and CDR2 EKD. The CDR3 consists of 15 residues. CDR3 bases: TGTGCCTGTGACACCGCCGGGGGATTAGGGGAGAAACTCATCTTT. It translates to CACDTAGGLGEKLIF.

Points on this clone: This DNA's translation differs at residue 16 from TCRdb's protein, which comes from a much larger clone; a read error is likely, and the protein shown is translated from the DNA. The genes are TRAV29/DV5 and TRDJ1, with 10 bases lining up with TRDD3. The germline CDR1 and CDR2 sequences are NSMFDY and ISSIKDK. The CDR3 spans 19 residues. The CDR3 DNA is TGTGCAGCAAGCCCGATCGTACTGGGGGATGGGAGGTACACCGATAACCTCATCTTT. It is translated as CAASPIVLGDGRYTDNLIF.

On this clone: TCRdb's protein for this DNA is that of a much larger clone and differs from the translation at residue 14, likely a read error; the protein shown is the DNA translation. The V call is TRDV2, the J call TRDJ1; TRDD3 matches at 8 bases. Germline V gives CDR1 GEAIGNYY, CDR2 EKD. The CDR3 is 20 residues long. V was clipped by 0 bases and J by 1 base; unmatched bases: 18. CDR3 DNA sequence: TGTGCCTGTGACACCGTCACTTCACCCGTACTGGGGGCCGCCACCGATAAACTCATCTTT. Protein sequence: CACDTVTSPVLGAATDKLIF.

This clone turned up a few times. TCRdb shows a much larger clone's protein in place of this DNA's translation, and the two differ at residue 6, likely through a read error; the protein shown is translated from the DNA. The CDR3 sequence: CACDTAEESSSWDTRQMFF. CDR3 DNA: TGTGCCTGTGACACCGCCGAGGAATCCAGCTCCTGGGACACCCGACAGATGTTTTTC. The chain has TRDV2 and TRDJ3; D unclear. Trimming removed 0 bases from V and 0 bases from J, with 14 bases in between. The CDR3 has 19 amino acids. Germline lookup yields CDR1 GEAIGNYY and CDR2 EKD.

In regard to this clone: A far more abundant clone sits one base away, making this likely a read error. The same CDR3 can be traced to other DNA sequences in this sample. This chain connects TRDV2 to TRDJ1; possible D gene TRDD3, 7 bases. CDR1 is GEAIGNYY and CDR2 is EKD in the germline V gene. This CDR3 contains 20 residues. V lost 0 bases and J lost 4, with 29 bases in between. In DNA, the CDR3 is TGTGCCTGTGACACCGTTCCTTCCAACTGGGGATCAGAAAATGGCGATAAACTCATCTTT. This gives the protein CACDTVPSNWGSENGDKLIF.

This clone was recorded many times. The chain recombines TRDV2 with TRDJ1; 11 bases align to TRDD3. The J segment lost 1 base and the V segment lost 1 base, leaving 10 bases of the junction unmatched. Germline V gives CDR1 GEAIGNYY, CDR2 EKD. The CDR3 loop spans 18 amino acids. The CDR3 reads CACDTIQTGGYPTDKLIF. The CDR3 bases are TGTGCCTGTGACACTATTCAGACTGGGGGATATCCCACCGATAAACTCATCTTT.

In this sample, this clone turned up many times. The protein held in TCRdb is that of a much larger clone and does not match this DNA's translation at residue 10, likely because of a read error; the protein shown is translated from the DNA. The chain combines TRDV2 with TRDJ1, with D possibly TRDD3 on 5 matching bases. CDR3 length: 18 amino acids. The V end was cut by 0 bases, the J end by 0 bases, with 19 bases between. The V gene's germline CDR1 is GEAIGNYY and CDR2 EKD. The CDR3 region has the DNA TGTGCCTGTGACACCGTTTCCCCGGTACGGGGGGACACCGATAAACTCATCTTT. Protein product: CACDTVSPVRGDTDKLIF.

This clone has just a few counts. Other DNA sequences in the same sample also yield this CDR3. This rearrangement joins TRDV2 to TRDJ1; 10 bases are a match to TRDD3. Per the germline V gene, CDR1 is GEAIGNYY and CDR2 is EKD. With V trimmed by 4 bases and J by 3 bases, 7 bases remained unmatched. The CDR3 contains 15 residues. The CDR3 DNA reads as TGTGCCTGTGATCGAAGGGGGGATACGGCCGATAAACTCATCTTT. Amino acids: CACDRRGDTADKLIF.

Of note for this clone: TCRdb shows a much larger clone's protein in place of this DNA's translation, and the two differ at residue 11, likely through a read error; the protein shown is translated from the DNA. V gene TRDV3 combines with J gene TRDJ1; no clear D. Germline V gene sequence: CDR1 TVYSNPD, CDR2 GDNSRS (reference sequence). The CDR3 is 13 amino acids. DNA of the CDR3: TGCGCCTTTAGGGGTCGGGTCCTCGATAAACCCATCTTT. Translated, it gives CAFRGRVLDKPIF.

There are a few counts of this clone. The likely explanation is a read error, given a far larger clone one base away. Other DNA sequences from this sample encode an identical CDR3 as well. The genes are TRDV2 and TRDJ1; tentatively, D is TRDD2 (6 bases). CDR1 and CDR2 from the germline V gene are GEAIGNYY and EKD. Trimming removed 0 bases from V and 3 bases from J, with 22 bases in between. The CDR3 runs 18 residues. The DNA for the CDR3 is TGTGCCTGTGACACCATCCAGCCTTCCCCCCGGGTCGCCGATAAACTCATCTTT. The encoded protein is CACDTIQPSPRVADKLIF.

The sample holds a few counts of this clone. The protein that TCRdb holds for this DNA derives from a much larger clone and differs from the translated DNA at residue 7, which likely indicates a read error; the protein shown here is translated from the DNA. V gene TRDV2 combines with J gene TRDJ1; 10 bases line up with TRDD3. The CDR3 runs 20 residues. The V and J ends lost 0 bases and 0 bases, in that order; junction bases with no gene match: 15. Germline V lookup: CDR1 GEAIGNYY, CDR2 EKD. The CDR3 DNA reads TGTGCCTGTGACACCGTACATGGGGGATACCGTGGGGAGTACACCGATAAACTCATCTTT. Encoded protein: CACDTVHGGYRGEYTDKLIF.

Points on this clone: One end of the junction is discordant with germline, which a read error may explain. The chain couples TRDV2 to TRDJ1, with 7 bases lining up with TRDD3. The V gene's germline CDR1 is GEAIGNYY and CDR2 EKD. CDR3 length equals 19 residues. Written as DNA, the CDR3 is TGTGCCTGTGACACCGTAGTTACTGGGATACCTTCGTACACCGATAAACCCATCTTT. Translation gives CACDTVVTGIPSYTDKPIF.

Remarks on this clone: This DNA translates differently at residue 11 from the TCRdb protein, which is that of a much larger clone; a read error is likely, and the protein shown is the DNA's own translation. The same CDR3 also results from other DNA sequences found in this sample. The V call is TRDV2, the J call TRDJ1; 10 nucleotides match TRDD3. The CDR3 sequence is 17 residues long. Germline V gene lookup returns CDR1 GEAIGNYY and CDR2 EKD. The CDR3 loop reads CACDRLGDALHTDKLIF. In nucleotides, the CDR3 is TGTGCCTGTGACCGACTGGGGGATGCGCTGCACACCGACAAACTCATCTTT.

In regard to this clone: Mismatch with germline at one junction end may stem from a read error. The chain employs TRDV2 and TRDJ1; 7 bases fit TRDD2. The CDR3 runs 19 residues. Germline values: CDR1 GEAIGNYY, CDR2 EKD. CDR3 residues: CACDLASSRIVFPTDNLIF. For the CDR3, the DNA is TGTGCCTGTGACCTTGCTTCCAGCCGGATTGTGTTTCCTACCGATAACCTCATCTTT.

This clone was observed a few times. TCRdb has a much larger clone's protein, which differs at residue 3 from the translation of this DNA, likely because of a read error; what is shown is the protein translated from the DNA. The V and J genes are TRDV2 and TRDJ1, with 10 bases lining up with TRDD3. The CDR3 is made up of 22 amino acids. Germline-derived CDR1 and CDR2 are GEAIGNYY and EKD. The CDR3 region has the DNA TGTGCCCGTGACCCGGTTCGTACTGGGGGATCTGAACTCGACTATAACACCGATAAACTCATCTTT. This gives the protein CARDPVRTGGSELDYNTDKLIF.

This sequence joins TRDV2 and TRDJ1; 7 bases align to TRDD3. Germline V gene data show CDR1 as GEAIGNYY and CDR2 as EKD. The CDR3 contains 18 residues. V shed 0 bases, J shed 6 bases, and the junction held 18 bases outside the gene matches. CDR3 nucleotides: TGTGCCTGTGACACCGGAATGGGGGGATTCGGGCGGCCCTATAAACTCATCTTT. This translates into CACDTGMGGFGRPYKLIF.

The sample holds a few counts of this clone. TCRdb has a much larger clone's protein, which differs at residue 9 from the translation of this DNA, likely because of a read error; what is shown is the protein translated from the DNA. The chain employs TRDV2 and TRDJ1; D not certain. This CDR3 comprises 17 residues. V lost 0 bases, J lost 0 bases, and 16 bases lay in between. Germline loops: CDR1 GEAIGNYY, CDR2 EKD. Here the CDR3 DNA reads TGTGCCTGTGACACCCTCGGGTCCCCCCTTGACACCGATAAACTCATCTTT. This codes for CACDTLGSPLDTDKLIF.

The sample holds a few counts of this clone. A far larger clone is one nucleotide away, so this likely arose from a read error. Other DNA sequences in this specimen translate into the identical CDR3. The chain uses TRDV2 and TRDJ1, with a possible D match to TRDD3 (7 bases). The CDR3 is made up of 21 amino acids. The germline gives CDR1 GEAIGNYY, CDR2 EKD. Trimming removed 0 bases at V and 0 bases at J, with 28 bases between. The CDR3 nucleotides are TGTGCCTGTGACACCGTACCTCCTACCTCTGGGGGCTACGATTACACCGATAAACTCATCTTT. This gives the protein CACDTVPPTSGGYDYTDKLIF.

This clone was observed at least ten times. The chain employs TRDV1 and TRDJ1; 10 bases are shared with TRDD3. This CDR3 contains 25 residues. CDR1 is TSWWSYY, CDR2 QGS, per germline. V shed 1 base, J shed 0 bases, and the junction held 29 bases outside the gene matches. The CDR3 is CALGEQTYAVLGWGIVELNTDKLIF. CDR3 sequence (DNA): TGTGCTCTTGGGGAACAGACCTACGCAGTACTAGGCTGGGGGATAGTAGAATTAAACACCGATAAACTCATCTTT.

Note on this clone: The translation of this DNA and the TCRdb protein of a much larger clone differ at residue 11, probably owing to a read error; the protein shown here is translated from the DNA. This chain connects TRDV2 to TRDJ1; 10 bases are shared with TRDD3. V lost 3 bases to trimming and J lost 0 bases; unmatched junction nucleotides: 18. CDR3 length: 20 residues. The germline V gene encodes CDR1 GEAIGNYY and CDR2 EKD. The CDR3 DNA follows: TGTGCCTGTGACCCGGGTTGGGGGGATACGGTGTCTAAGTACACCGATAAACTCATCTTT. This codes for CACDPGWGDTVSKYTDKLIF.

A remark on this clone: An end of the junction differs from the germline gene, which may be a read error. The rearrangement links TRDV2 to TRDJ3; D is unclear. This CDR3 contains 18 residues. The V gene's germline CDR1 is GEAIGNYY and CDR2 EKD. For the CDR3, the DNA is TGTGCCTGTGACACCGGTCCCCACAGCTCCTTGGACACCCTACAGATGTTTTTC. Protein: CACDTGPHSSLDTLQMFF.

Comments on this clone: This likely came from a read error, as a far larger clone is one base away. This rearrangement joins TRDV1 to TRDJ1, with 7 bases fitting TRDD2. Trimming cost V 0 bases and J 0 bases; bases outside gene matches: 37. Germline-derived CDR1 and CDR2 are TSWWSYY and QGS. The CDR3 sequence is 27 residues long. CDR3 residues: CALGELVRSPGPFLPIVLDPYTDKLIF. For the CDR3, the DNA is TGTGCTCTTGGGGAACTAGTCCGTTCGCCAGGCCCTTTCCTACCTATCGTACTGGACCCTTACACCGATAAACTCATCTTT.

J is TRDJ1 and V is TRDV2, with 10 bases matching TRDD3. The trim removed 5 bases at V and 7 bases at J, leaving 12 bases unmatched. The germline gives CDR1 GEAIGNYY, CDR2 EKD. CDR3 length: 15 amino acids. The CDR3, as DNA: TGTGCCTGTGGCCCTCTGGGGGATAGGGGGGCTAAACTCATCTTT. Protein sequence: CACGPLGDRGAKLIF.

V and J are TRDV2 and TRDJ1; D gene unclear. Germline V gene lookup returns CDR1 GEAIGNYY and CDR2 EKD. CDR3 size: 20 residues. V gave up 3 bases and J gave up 0 bases, with 28 bases separating them. In nucleotides, the CDR3 is TGTGCCTGTGACTCCAGTAACTGCGGCCTTGGAGATTGGTACACCGATAAACTCATCTTT. Its protein product is CACDSSNCGLGDWYTDKLIF.

This clone was detected only a few times. CDR3 residues: CACDTVEFHLLTGVLTDKLIF. The CDR3 bases are TGTGCCTGTGACACCGTTGAGTTCCACCTGCTTACTGGTGTACTCACCGATAAACTCATCTTT. V gene TRDV2 combines with J gene TRDJ1; tentative D call: TRDD3 (5 bases). The germline V gene encodes CDR1 GEAIGNYY and CDR2 EKD. CDR3 length: 21 amino acids. Trimming cost V 0 bases and J 1 base, with 29 bases left between them.

Only a few counts were recorded for this clone. This DNA's translation and the protein TCRdb lists, from a much larger clone, do not match at residue 15, likely due to a read error; the protein shown is translated from the DNA. The chain joins TRDV1 to TRDJ1; a possible D gene is TRDD2 (6 bases). Germline-derived CDR1 and CDR2 are TSWWSYY and QGS. The length of the CDR3 is 24 residues. The V and J ends lost 5 bases and 8 bases respectively, with 48 bases between them. The CDR3 DNA sequence: TGTGCTCTTGGGAAGGCCCTATATCCTACTTGGGGAGTCGTCACGAAGTTGGCAGCGAGGAAACTCATCTTT. The encoded protein is CALGKALYPTWGVVTKLAARKLIF.

As to this clone: TCRdb lists the protein of a much larger clone for this DNA, which differs at residue 7, so this is likely a read error; the protein given here is translated from the DNA itself. This sequence joins TRDV2 and TRDJ1; 11 nucleotides line up with TRDD3. Trimming cost V 0 bases and J 1 base; bases outside gene matches: 12. CDR1 is GEAIGNYY and CDR2 is EKD in the germline V gene. The CDR3 length is 19 residues. The CDR3 protein is CACDTVHVLGDRGTDKLIF. The DNA for the CDR3 is TGTGCCTGTGACACCGTCCACGTACTGGGGGATAGAGGCACCGATAAACTCATCTTT.

The table lists this clone with a few counts. A far larger clone is just one base off, so this is likely a read error. This CDR3 is also generated by other DNA sequences in the sample. This chain connects TRDV3 to TRDJ1, with unresolved D. The CDR3 runs 16 residues. Germline CDR1 reads TVYSNPD; CDR2 reads GDNSRS (reference sequence). CDR3 sequence (DNA): TGTGCCTGCGGCTGCGTCGGGGCGACGGACACCGATAAACTCATTTTT. Encoded protein: CACGCVGATDTDKLIF.

To note about this clone: Translating this DNA gives a protein that differs at residue 12 from the TCRdb one, which belongs to a much larger clone; a read error is likely, and the protein shown is this translation. This rearrangement joins TRDV2 to TRDJ1; the D gene is possibly TRDD3 (6 bases). The V end was cut by 0 bases, the J end by 4 bases, with 20 bases between. This CDR3 contains 17 residues. Germline V gives CDR1 GEAIGNYY, CDR2 EKD. The CDR3 loop is CACDTAGETKYIDKLIF. As DNA, the CDR3 is TGTGCCTGTGACACCGCTGGGGAAACCAAGTACATCGATAAACTCATCTTT.

At least ten counts were recorded for this clone. Translating this DNA gives a protein that differs at residue 4 from the TCRdb one, which belongs to a much larger clone; a read error is likely, and the protein shown is this translation. This chain links TRDV2 with TRDJ1, with 10 bases lining up with TRDD3. The CDR3 has 18 amino acids. V was clipped by 5 bases and J by 0 bases; unmatched bases: 14. Looked up from germline, CDR1 is GEAIGNYY and CDR2 is EKD. The CDR3 loop reads CACGRGGDTRSYTDKLIF. The CDR3 DNA sequence: TGTGCCTGTGGCAGAGGGGGGGATACGCGATCTTACACCGATAAACTCATCTTT.

As to this clone: The protein given by TCRdb reflects a much larger clone and differs at residue 5 from this DNA's translation, likely from a read error; the protein shown is the DNA's translation. This chain links TRDV2 with TRDJ1; TRDD3 matches 8 bases. Per germline, CDR1 GEAIGNYY and CDR2 EKD. The J segment lost 7 bases and the V segment lost 2 bases, leaving 23 bases of the junction unmatched. The CDR3 runs to 19 residues. The CDR3 spells CACDIGRAQRGDRSGKLIF. The DNA of the CDR3 is TGTGCCTGTGACATCGGTAGGGCTCAGCGGGGGGATAGAAGCGGTAAACTCATCTTT.

The V gene is TRDV3, the J gene TRDJ1, with TRDD3 identical over 12 bases. V gave up 4 bases and J gave up 7 bases; unmatched junction bases: 13. The CDR3 is 15 residues long. CDR1 is TVYSNPD, CDR2 GDNSRS, per germline (reference sequence). CDR3 protein: CACNSSLGDTGKLIF. Written as DNA, the CDR3 is TGTGCCTGTAACAGCAGCCTGGGGGATACGGGTAAACTCATCTTT.